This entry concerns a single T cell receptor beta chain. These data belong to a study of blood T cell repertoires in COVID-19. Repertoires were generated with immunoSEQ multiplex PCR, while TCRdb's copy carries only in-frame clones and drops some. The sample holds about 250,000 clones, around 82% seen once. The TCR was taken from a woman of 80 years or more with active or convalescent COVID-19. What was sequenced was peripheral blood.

The CDR3 nucleotides are TGCGCCAGCAGGGACACAGAGTACACCGGGGAGCTGTTTTTT. Translating it yields CASRDTEYTGELFF. The chain links TRBV5-1 to TRBJ2-2; a weak D match, TRBD1 (5 bases). The CDR3 contains 14 residues. Trimming shortened V by 5 bases and J by 3 bases, and 11 bases separated the two germline ends. From germline, CDR1 is SGHRS and CDR2 YFSETQ.